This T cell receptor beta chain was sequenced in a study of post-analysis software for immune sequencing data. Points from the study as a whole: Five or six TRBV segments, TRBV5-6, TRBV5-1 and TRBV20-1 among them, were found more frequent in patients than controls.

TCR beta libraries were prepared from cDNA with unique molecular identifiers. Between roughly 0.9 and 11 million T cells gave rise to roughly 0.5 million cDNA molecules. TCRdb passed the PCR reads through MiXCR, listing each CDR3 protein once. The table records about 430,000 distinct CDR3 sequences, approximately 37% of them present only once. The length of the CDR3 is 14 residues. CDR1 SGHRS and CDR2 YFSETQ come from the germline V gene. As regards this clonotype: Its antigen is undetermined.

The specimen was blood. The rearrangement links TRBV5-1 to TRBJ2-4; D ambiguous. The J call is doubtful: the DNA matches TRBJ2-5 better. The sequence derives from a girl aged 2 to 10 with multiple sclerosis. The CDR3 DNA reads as TGCGCCAGCAGCTTGGAAGGCAGAAAAGAGACCCAGTACTTC. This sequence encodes CASSLEGRKETQYF.